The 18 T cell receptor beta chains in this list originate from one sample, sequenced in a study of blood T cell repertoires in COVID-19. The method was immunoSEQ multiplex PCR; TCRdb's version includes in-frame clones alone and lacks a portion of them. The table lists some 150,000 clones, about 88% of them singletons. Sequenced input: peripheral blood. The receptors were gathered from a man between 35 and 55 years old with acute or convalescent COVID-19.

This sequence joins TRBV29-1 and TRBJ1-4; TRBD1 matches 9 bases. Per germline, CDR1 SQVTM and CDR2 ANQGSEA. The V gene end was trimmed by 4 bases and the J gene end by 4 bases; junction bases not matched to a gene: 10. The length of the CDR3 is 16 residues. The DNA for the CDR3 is TGCAGCGTTGGGGGCGTTTCGGGACAGGGTAATGAAAAACTGTTTTTT. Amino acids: CSVGGVSGQGNEKLFF.

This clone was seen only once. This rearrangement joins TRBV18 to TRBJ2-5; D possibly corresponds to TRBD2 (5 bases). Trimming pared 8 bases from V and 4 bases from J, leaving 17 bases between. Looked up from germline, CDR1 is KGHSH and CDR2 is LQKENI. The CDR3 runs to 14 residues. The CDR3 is CASARGSMRETQYF. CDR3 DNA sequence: TGTGCCAGCGCCCGAGGGTCCATGAGAGAGACCCAGTACTTC.

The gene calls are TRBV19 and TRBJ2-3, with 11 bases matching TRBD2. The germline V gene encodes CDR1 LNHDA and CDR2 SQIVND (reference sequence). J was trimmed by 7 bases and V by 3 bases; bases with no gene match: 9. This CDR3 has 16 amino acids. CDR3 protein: CASSIKGSGGANTQYF. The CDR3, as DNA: TGTGCCAGTAGTATTAAGGGTAGCGGGGGGGCAAATACGCAGTATTTT.

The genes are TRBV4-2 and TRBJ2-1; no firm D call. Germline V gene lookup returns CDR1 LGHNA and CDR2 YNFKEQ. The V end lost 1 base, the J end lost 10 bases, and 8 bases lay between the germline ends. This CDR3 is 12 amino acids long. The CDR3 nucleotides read TGTGCCAGCAGCCAAGGACTCGGGGAGCAGTTCTTC. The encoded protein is CASSQGLGEQFF.

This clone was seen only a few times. The CDR3 sequence: CASSQDTRGNYGYTF. DNA of the CDR3: TGTGCCAGCAGCCAAGATACTCGGGGGAACTATGGCTACACCTTC. V usage is TRBV4-2 and J usage is TRBJ1-2; perhaps TRBD1 as D (5 bases). The CDR3 totals 15 residues. The V end lost 0 bases, the J end lost 2 bases, and 10 bases lay between the germline ends. Germline-derived CDR1 and CDR2 are LGHNA and YNFKEQ.

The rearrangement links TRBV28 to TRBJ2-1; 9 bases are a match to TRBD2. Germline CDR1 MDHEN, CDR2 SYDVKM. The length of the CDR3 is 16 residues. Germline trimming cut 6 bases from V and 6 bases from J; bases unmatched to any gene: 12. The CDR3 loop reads CASSARQGGGANEQFF. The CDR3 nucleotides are TGTGCCAGCAGCGCCCGCCAAGGCGGGGGGGCCAATGAGCAGTTCTTC.

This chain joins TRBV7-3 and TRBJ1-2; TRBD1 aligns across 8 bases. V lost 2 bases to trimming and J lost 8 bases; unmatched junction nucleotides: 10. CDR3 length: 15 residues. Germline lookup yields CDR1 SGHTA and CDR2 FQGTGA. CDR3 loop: CASSLYDRGSGGYTF. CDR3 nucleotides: TGTGCCAGCAGCTTATATGACAGGGGCAGCGGCGGCTACACCTTC.

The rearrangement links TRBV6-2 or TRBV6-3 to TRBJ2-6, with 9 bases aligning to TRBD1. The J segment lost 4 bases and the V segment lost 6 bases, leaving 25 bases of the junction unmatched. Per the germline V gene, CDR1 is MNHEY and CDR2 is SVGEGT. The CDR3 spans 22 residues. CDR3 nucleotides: TGTGCCAGCAGCCGTTACCGTCCTAAGACCCGGGACAGGGAAGAAGGGGCCAACGTCCTGACTTTC. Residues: CASSRYRPKTRDREEGANVLTF.

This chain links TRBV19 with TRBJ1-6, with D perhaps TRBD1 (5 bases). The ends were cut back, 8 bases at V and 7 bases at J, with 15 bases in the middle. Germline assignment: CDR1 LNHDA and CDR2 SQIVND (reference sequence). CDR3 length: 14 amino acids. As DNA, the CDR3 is TGTGCCAGTGGGGGGACGCAGAGCAATTCACCCCTCCACTTT. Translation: CASGGTQSNSPLHF.

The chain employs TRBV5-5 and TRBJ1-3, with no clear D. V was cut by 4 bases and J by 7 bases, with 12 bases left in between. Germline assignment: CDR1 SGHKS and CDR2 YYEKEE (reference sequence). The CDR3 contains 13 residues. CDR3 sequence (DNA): TGTGCCAGCAGCCTGGCTGGGCAGAACACCATATATTTT. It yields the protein CASSLAGQNTIYF.

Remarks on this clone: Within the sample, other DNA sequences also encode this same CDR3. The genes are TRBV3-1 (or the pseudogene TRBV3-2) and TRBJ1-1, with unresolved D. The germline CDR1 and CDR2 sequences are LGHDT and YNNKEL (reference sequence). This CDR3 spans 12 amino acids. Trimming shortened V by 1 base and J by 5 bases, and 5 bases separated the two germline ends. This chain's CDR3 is CASSQAGTEAFF. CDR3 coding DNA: TGTGCCAGCAGCCAAGCGGGGACTGAAGCTTTCTTT.

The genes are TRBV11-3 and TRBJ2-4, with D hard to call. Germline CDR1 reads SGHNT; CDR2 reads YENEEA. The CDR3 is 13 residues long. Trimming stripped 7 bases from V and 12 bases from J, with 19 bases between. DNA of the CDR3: TGTGCCAGCAACCGTCCGACCCAACTACATCAGTACTTC. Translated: CASNRPTQLHQYF. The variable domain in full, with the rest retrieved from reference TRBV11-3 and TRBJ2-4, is EAGVVQSPRYKIIEKKQPVAFWCNPISGHNTLYWYLQNLGQGPELLIRYENEEAVDDSQLPKDRFSAERLKGVDSTLKIQPAELGDSAVYLCASNRPTQLHQYFGAGTRLSVL.

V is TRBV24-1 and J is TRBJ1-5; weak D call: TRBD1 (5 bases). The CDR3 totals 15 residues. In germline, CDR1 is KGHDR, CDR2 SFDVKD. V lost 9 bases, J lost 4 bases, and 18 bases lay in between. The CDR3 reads CATQGDDGGNQPQHF. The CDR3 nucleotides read TGTGCCACCCAGGGTGATGATGGGGGGAATCAGCCCCAGCATTTT.

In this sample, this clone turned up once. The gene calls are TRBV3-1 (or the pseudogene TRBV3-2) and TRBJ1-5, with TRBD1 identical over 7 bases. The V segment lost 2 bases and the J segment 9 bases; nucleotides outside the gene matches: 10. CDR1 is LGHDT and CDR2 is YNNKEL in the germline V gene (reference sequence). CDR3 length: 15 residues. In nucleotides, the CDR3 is TGTGCCAGCAGCCAACCGGACAGGAAAGAGAGGCCCCAGCATTTT. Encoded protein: CASSQPDRKERPQHF.

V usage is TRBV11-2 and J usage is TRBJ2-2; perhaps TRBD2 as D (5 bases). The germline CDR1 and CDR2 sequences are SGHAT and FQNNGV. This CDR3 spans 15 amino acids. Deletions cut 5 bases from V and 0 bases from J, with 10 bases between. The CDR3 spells CASSRLLTNTGELFF. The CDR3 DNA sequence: TGTGCCAGCAGCCGACTACTTACGAACACCGGGGAGCTGTTTTTT.

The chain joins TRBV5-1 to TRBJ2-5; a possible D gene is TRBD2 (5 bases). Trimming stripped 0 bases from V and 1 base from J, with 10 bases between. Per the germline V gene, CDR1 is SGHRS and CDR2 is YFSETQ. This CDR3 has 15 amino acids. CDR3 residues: CASSLGVRGQETQYF. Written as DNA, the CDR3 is TGCGCCAGCAGCTTGGGGGTACGGGGCCAAGAGACCCAGTACTTC. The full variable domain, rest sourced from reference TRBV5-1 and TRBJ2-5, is KAGVTQTPRYLIKTRGQQVTLSCSPISGHRSVSWYQQTPGQGLQFLFEYFSETQRNKGNFPGRFSGRQFSNSRSEMNVSTLELGDSALYLCASSLGVRGQETQYFGPGTRLLVL.

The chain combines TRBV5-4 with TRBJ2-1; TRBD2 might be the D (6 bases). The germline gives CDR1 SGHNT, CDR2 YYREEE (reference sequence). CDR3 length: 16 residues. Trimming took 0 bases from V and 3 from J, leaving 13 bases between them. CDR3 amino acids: CASSLGHRGNYNEQFF. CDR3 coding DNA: TGTGCCAGCAGCTTGGGACATCGGGGGAACTACAATGAGCAGTTCTTC.

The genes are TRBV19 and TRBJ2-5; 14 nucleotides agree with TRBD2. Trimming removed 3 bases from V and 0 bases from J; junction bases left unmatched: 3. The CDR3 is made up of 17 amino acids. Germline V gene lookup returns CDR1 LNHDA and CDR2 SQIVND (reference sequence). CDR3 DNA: TGTGCCAGTAGTATGGGACTAGCGGGGGCGCACCAAGAGACCCAGTACTTC. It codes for CASSMGLAGAHQETQYF.